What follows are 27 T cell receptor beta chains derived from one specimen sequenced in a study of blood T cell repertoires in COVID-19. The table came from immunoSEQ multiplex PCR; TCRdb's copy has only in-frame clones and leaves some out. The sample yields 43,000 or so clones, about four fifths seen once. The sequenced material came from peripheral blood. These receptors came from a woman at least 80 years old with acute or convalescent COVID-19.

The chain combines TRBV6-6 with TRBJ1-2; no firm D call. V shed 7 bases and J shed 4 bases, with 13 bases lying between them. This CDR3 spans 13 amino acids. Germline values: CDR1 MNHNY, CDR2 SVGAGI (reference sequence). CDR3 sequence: CASTPGKLYGYTF. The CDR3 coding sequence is TGTGCCAGCACCCCGGGGAAGCTCTATGGCTACACCTTC.

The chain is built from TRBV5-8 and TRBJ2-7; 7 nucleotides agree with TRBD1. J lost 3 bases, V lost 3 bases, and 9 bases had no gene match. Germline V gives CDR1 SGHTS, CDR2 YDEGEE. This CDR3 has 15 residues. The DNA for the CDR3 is TGTGCCAGCAGCTCCCTAATACGGGACAGCTACGAGCAGTACTTC. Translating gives CASSSLIRDSYEQYF.

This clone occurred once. CDR3 in amino acids: CASTLAGPPHTQYF. CDR3 DNA sequence: TGTGCCAGCACCCTAGCGGGGCCCCCACATACGCAGTATTTT. The rearrangement uses TRBV7-9 and TRBJ2-3; 9 nucleotides align to TRBD2. This CDR3 comprises 14 residues. V gave up 7 bases and J gave up 7 bases; unmatched junction bases: 9. Germline-derived CDR1 and CDR2 are SEHNR and FQNEAQ (reference sequence).

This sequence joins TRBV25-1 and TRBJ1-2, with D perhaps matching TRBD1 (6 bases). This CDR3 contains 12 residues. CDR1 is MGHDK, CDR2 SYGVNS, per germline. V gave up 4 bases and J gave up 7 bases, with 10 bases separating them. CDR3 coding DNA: TGTGCCAGCAGTGGGCAGGGGACTGGCTACACCTTC. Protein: CASSGQGTGYTF.

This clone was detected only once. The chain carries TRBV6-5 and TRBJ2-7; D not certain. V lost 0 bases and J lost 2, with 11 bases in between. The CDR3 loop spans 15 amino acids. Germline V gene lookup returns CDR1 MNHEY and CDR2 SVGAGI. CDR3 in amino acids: CASSYSNQKTYEQYF. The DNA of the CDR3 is TGTGCCAGCAGTTACTCGAACCAGAAAACCTACGAGCAGTACTTC.

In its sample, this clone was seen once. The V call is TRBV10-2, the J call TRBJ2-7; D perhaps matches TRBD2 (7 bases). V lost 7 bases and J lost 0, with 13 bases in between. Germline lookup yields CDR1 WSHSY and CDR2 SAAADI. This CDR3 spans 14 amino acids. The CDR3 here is CASITGGNSYEQYF. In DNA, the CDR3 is TGCGCCAGCATCACGGGGGGCAACTCCTACGAGCAGTACTTC.

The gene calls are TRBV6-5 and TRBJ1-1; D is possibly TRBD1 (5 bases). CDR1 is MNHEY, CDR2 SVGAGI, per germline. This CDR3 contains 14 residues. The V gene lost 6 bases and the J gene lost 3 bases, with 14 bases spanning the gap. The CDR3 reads CASSERGFHTEAFF. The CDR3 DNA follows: TGTGCCAGCAGCGAGCGGGGGTTTCACACTGAAGCTTTCTTT.

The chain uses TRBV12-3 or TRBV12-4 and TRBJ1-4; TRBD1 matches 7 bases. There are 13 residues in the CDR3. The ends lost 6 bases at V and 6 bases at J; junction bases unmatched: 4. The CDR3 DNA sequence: TGTGCCAGCAGAGACAGGGTTGATGAAAAACTGTTTTTT. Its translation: CASRDRVDEKLFF.

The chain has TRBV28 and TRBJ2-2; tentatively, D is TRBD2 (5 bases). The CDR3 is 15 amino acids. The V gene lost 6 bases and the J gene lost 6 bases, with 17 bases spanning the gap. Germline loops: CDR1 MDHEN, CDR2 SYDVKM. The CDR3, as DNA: TGTGCCAGCAGCGCCGCTCCCGACTATTCCGGGGAGCTGTTTTTT. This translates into CASSAAPDYSGELFF.

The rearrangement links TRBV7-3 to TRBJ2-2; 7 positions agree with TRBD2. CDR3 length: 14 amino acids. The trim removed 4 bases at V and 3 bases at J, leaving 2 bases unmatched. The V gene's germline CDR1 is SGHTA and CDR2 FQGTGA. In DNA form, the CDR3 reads TGTGCCAGCAGCTCTGGGGGGGACACCGGGGAGCTGTTTTTT. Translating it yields CASSSGGDTGELFF.

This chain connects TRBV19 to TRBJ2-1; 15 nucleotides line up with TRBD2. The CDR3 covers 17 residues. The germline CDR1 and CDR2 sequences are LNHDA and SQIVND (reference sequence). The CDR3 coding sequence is TGTGCTACTCGTGGCGGCGGACTAGCGGGGGGGTCCGCCCGGCAGTTCTTC. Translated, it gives CATRGGGLAGGSARQFF.

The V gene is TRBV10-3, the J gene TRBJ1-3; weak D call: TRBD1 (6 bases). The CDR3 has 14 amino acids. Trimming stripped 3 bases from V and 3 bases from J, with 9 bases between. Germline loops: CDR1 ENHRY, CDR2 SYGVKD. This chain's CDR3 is CAISDGTHGNTIYF. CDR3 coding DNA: TGTGCCATCAGTGACGGGACACATGGAAACACCATATATTTT.

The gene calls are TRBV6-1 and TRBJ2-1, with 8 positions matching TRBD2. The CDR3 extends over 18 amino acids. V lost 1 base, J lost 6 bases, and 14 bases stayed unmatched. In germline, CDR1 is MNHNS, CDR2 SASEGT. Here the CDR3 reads CASSEVAWGRGGRNEQFF. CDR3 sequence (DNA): TGTGCCAGCAGTGAAGTGGCCTGGGGACGGGGGGGCCGCAATGAGCAGTTCTTC.

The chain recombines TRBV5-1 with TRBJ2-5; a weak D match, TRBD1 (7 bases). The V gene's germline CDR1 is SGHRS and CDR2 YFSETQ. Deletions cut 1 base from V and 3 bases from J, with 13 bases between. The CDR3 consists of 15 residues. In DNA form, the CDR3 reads TGCGCCAGCAGCTTGTTCCAGGGGGGCGAAGAGACCCAGTACTTC. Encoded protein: CASSLFQGGEETQYF.

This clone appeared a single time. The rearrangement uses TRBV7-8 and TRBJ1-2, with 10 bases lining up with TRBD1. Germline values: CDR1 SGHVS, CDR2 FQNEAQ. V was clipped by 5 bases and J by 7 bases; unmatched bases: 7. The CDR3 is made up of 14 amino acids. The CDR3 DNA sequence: TGTGCCAGCAGCAGTGACAGGGGGCTGGGTGGCTACACCTTC. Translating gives CASSSDRGLGGYTF.

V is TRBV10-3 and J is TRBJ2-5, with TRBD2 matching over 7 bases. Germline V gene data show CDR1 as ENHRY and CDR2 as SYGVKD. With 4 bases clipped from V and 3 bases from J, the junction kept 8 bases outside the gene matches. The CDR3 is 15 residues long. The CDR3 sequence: CAISAGGGGEETQYF. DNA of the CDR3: TGTGCCATCAGTGCGGGCGGGGGAGGGGAAGAGACCCAGTACTTC.

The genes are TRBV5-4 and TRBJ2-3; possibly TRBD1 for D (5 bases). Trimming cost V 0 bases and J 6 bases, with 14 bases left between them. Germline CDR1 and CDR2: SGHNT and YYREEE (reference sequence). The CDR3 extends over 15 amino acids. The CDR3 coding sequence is TGTGCCAGCAGCTTGGACAGGCCGCCTGTGGATACGCAGTATTTT. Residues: CASSLDRPPVDTQYF.

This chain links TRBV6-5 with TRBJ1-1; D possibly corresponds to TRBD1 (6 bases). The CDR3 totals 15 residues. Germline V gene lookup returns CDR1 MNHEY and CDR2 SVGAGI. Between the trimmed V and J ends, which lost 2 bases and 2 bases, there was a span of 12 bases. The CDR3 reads CASSYTDRRNTEAFF. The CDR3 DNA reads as TGTGCCAGCAGTTACACTGACAGGAGAAACACTGAAGCTTTCTTT.

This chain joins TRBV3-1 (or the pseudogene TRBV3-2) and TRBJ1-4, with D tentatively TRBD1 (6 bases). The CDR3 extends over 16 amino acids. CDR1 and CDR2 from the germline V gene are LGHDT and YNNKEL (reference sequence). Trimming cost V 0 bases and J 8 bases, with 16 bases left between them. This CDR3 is CASSQDGTGRQEKLFF. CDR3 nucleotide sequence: TGTGCCAGCAGCCAAGATGGAACAGGGCGACAAGAAAAACTGTTTTTT.

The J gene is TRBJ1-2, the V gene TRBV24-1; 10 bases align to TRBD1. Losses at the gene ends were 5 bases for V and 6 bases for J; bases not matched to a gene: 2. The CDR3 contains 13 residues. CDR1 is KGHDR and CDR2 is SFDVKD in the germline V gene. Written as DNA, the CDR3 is TGTGCCACCAGTGTAGGACAGGGGGATGGCTACACCTTC. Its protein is CATSVGQGDGYTF.

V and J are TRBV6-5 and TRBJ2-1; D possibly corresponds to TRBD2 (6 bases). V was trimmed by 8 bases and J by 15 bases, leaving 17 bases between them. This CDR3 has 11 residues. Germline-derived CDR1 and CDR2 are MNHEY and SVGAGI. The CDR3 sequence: CASGRQGVLFF. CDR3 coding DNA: TGTGCCAGCGGGAGGCAGGGAGTTCTGTTCTTC.

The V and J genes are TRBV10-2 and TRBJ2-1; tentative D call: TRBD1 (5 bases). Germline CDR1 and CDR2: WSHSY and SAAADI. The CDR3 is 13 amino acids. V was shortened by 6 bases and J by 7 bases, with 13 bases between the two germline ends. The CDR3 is CASREGRVNEQFF. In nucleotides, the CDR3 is TGCGCCAGCAGGGAAGGCAGGGTGAATGAGCAGTTCTTC.

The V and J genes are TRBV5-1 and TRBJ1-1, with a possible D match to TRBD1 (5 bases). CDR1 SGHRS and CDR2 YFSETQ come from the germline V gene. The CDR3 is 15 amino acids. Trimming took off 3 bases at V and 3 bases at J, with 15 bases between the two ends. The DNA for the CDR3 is TGCGCCAGCAGCTATCAGGGAGGAGATCACACTGAAGCTTTCTTT. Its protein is CASSYQGGDHTEAFF. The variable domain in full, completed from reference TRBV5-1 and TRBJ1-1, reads KAGVTQTPRYLIKTRGQQVTLSCSPISGHRSVSWYQQTPGQGLQFLFEYFSETQRNKGNFPGRFSGRQFSNSRSEMNVSTLELGDSALYLCASSYQGGDHTEAFFGQGTRLTVV.

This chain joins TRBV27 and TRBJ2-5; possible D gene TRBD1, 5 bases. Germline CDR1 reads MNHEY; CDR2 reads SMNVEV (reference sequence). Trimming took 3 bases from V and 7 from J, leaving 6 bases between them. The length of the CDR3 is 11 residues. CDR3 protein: CASSFQGTQYF. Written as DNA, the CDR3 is TGTGCCAGCAGTTTCCAGGGGACCCAGTACTTC.

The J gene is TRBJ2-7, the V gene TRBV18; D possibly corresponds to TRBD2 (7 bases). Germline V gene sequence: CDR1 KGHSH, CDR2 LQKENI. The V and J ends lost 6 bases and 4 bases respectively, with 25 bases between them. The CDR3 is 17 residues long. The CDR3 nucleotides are TGTGCCAGCTCCGAACGTTACGGGGGGACAAATGATTACGAGCAGTACTTC. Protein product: CASSERYGGTNDYEQYF.

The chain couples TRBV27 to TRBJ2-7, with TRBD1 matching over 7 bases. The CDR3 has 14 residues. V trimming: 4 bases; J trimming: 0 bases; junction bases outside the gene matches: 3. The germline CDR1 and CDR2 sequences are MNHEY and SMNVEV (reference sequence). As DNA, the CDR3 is TGTGCCAGCAGTTCCAGGGACAGCTCCTACGAGCAGTACTTC. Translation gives CASSSRDSSYEQYF.

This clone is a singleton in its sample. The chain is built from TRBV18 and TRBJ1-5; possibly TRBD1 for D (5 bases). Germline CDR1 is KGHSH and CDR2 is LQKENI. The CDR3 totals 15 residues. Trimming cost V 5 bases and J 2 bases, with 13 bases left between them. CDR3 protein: CASSSAGVGNQPQHF. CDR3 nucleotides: TGTGCCAGCTCATCCGCGGGGGTCGGCAATCAGCCCCAGCATTTT.